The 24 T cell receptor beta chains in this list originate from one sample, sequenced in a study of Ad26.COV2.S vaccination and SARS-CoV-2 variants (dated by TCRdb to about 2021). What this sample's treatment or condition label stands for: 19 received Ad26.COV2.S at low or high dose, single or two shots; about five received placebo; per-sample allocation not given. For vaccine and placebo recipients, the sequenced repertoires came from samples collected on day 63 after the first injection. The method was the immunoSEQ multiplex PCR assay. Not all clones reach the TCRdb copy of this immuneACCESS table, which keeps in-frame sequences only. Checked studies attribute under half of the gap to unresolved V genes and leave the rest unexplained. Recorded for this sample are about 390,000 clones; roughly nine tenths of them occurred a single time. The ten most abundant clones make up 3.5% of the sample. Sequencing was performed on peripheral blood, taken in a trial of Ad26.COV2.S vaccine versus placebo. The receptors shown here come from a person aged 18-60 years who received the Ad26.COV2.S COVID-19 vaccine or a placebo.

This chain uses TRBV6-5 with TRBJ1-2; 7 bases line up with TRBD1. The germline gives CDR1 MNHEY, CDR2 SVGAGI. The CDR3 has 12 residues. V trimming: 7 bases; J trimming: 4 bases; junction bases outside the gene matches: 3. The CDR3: CASTAGGYGYTF. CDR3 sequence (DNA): TGTGCCAGCACCGCAGGGGGCTATGGCTACACCTTC.

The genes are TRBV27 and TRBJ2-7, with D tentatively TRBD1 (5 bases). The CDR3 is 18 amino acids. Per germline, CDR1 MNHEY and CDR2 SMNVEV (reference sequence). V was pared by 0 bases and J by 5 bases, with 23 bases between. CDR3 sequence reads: CASSLSFASRGARDEQYF. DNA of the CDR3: TGTGCCAGCAGTTTATCGTTTGCCTCACGTGGGGCCAGGGACGAGCAGTACTTC.

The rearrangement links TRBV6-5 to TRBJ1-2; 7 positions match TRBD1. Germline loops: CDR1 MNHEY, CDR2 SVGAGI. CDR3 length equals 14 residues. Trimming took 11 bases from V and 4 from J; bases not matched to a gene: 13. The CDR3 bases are TGTGCCGCCCTCCCCGGGGACAGCCCCTATGGCTACACCTTC. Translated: CAALPGDSPYGYTF.

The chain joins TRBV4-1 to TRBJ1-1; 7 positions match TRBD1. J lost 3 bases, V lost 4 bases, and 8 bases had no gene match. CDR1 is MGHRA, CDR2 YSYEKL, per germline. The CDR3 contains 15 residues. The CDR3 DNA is TGCGCCAGCAGCCCTTTTGCCAGGGGGGACACTGAAGCTTTCTTT. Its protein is CASSPFARGDTEAFF.

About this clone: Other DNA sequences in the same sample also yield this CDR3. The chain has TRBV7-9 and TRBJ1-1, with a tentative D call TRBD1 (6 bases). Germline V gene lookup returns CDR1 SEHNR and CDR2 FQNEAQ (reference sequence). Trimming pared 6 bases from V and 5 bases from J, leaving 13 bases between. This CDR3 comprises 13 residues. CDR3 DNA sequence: TGTGCCAGCAGTAAGACAGGAGGGACTGAAGCTTTCTTT. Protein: CASSKTGGTEAFF.

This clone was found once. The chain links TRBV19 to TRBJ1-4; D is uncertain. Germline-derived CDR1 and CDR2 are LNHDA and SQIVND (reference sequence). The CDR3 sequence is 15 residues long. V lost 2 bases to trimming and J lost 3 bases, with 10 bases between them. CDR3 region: CASSISRASNEKLFF. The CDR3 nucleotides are TGTGCCAGTAGTATAAGCCGGGCCTCTAATGAAAAACTGTTTTTT. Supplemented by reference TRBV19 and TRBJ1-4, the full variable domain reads DGGITQSPKYLFRKEGQNVTLSCEQNLNHDAMYWYRQDPGQGLRLIYYSQIVNDFQKGDIAEGYSVSREKKESFPLTVTSAQKNPTAFYLCASSISRASNEKLFFGSGTQLSVL.

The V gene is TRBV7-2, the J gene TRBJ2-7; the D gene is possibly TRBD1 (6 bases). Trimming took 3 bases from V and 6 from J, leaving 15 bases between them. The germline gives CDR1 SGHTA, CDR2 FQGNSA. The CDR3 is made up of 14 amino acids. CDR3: CASSFARTAPEQYF. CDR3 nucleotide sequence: TGTGCCAGCAGCTTTGCGAGGACAGCCCCCGAGCAGTACTTC.

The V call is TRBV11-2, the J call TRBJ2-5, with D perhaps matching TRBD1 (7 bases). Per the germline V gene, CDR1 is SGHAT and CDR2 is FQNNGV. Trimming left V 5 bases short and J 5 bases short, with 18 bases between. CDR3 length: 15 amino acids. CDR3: CASSTGQAGGETQYF. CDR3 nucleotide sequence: TGTGCCAGCAGCACCGGACAGGCAGGAGGGGAGACCCAGTACTTC.

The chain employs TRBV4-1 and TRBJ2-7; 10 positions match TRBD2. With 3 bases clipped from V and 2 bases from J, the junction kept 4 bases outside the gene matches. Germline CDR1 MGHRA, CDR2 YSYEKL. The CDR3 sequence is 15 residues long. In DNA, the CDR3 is TGCGCCAGCAGCCATACTAGCGGGGAACCCTACGAGCAGTACTTC. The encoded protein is CASSHTSGEPYEQYF.

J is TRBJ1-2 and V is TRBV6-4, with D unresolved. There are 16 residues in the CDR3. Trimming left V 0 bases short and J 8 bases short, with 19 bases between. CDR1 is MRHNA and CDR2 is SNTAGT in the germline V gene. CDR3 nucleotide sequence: TGTGCCAGCAGTGACTCGAGTCGCGAGGGAATGGAGGGCTACACCTTC. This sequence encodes CASSDSSREGMEGYTF.

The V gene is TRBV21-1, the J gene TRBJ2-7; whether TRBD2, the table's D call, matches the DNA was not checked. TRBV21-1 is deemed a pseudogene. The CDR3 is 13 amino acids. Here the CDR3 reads CASSKAPEYEQYF. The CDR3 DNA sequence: TGTGCCAGCAGCAAAGCGCCCGAGTACGAGCAGTACTTC.

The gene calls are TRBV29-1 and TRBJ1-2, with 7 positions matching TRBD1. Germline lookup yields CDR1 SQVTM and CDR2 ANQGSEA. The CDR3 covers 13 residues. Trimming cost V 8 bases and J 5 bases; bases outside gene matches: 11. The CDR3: CSCGQEDLYGYTF. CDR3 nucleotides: TGCAGCTGTGGACAGGAGGACCTATATGGCTACACCTTC.

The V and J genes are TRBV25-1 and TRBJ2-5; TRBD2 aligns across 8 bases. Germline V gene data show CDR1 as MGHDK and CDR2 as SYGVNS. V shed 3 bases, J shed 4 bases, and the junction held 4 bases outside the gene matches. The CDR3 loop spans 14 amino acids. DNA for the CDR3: TGTGCCAGCAGTGAGGCGGGGGGCCGAGAGACCCAGTACTTC. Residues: CASSEAGGRETQYF.

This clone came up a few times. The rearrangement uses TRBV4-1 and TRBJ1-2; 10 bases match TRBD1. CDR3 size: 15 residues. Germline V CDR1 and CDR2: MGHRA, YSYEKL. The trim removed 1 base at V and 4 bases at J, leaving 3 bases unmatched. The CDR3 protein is CASSQVTGGSYGYTF. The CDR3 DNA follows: TGCGCCAGCAGCCAAGTGACAGGGGGCAGCTATGGCTACACCTTC.

The DNA of the CDR3 is TGTGCCAGCAAACCCCTCATGAGCTCCTATAATTCACCCCTCCACTTT. It yields the protein CASKPLMSSYNSPLHF. The chain couples TRBV27 to TRBJ1-6; D is undetermined. This CDR3 comprises 16 residues. Looked up from germline, CDR1 is MNHEY and CDR2 is SMNVEV (reference sequence). Trimming pared 7 bases from V and 0 bases from J, leaving 13 bases between.

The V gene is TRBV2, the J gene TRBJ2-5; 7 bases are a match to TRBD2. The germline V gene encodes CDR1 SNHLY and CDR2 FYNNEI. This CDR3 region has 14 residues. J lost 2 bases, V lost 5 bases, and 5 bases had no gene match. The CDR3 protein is CASSIGGIQETQYF. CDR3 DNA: TGTGCCAGCAGTATCGGGGGGATACAAGAGACCCAGTACTTC.

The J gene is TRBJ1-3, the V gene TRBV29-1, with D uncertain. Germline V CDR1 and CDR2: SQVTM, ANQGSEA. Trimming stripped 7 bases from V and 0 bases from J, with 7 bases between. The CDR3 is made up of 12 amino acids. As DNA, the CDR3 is TGCAGCGCCACAGACTCTGGAAACACCATATATTTT. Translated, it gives CSATDSGNTIYF.

The CDR3 spells CASSATGQLQETQYF. In DNA, the CDR3 is TGTGCCAGCAGCGCCACGGGACAACTCCAAGAGACCCAGTACTTC. The chain couples TRBV5-4 to TRBJ2-5; weak D call: TRBD1 (6 bases). Per the germline V gene, CDR1 is SGHNT and CDR2 is YYREEE (reference sequence). V was clipped by 4 bases and J by 1 base, with 14 bases between them. The CDR3 is 15 residues long.

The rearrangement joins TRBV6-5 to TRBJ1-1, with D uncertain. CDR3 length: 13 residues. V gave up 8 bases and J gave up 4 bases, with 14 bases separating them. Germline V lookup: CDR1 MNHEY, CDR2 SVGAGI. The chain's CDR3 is CASLRDSGTEAFF. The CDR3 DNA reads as TGTGCCAGCTTGAGGGATTCTGGCACTGAAGCTTTCTTT.

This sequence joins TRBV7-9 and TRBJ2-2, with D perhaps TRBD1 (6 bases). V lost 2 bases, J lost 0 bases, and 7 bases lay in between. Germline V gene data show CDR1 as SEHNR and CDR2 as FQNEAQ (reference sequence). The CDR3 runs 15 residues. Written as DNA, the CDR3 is TGTGCCAGCAGCTTACAGGGGACGAACACCGGGGAGCTGTTTTTT. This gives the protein CASSLQGTNTGELFF.

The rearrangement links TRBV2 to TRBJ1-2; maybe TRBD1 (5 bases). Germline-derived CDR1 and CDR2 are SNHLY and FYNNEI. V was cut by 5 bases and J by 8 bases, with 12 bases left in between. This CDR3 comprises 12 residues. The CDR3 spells CASSPSGGGYTF. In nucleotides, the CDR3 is TGTGCCAGCAGTCCCTCGGGGGGAGGCTACACCTTC.

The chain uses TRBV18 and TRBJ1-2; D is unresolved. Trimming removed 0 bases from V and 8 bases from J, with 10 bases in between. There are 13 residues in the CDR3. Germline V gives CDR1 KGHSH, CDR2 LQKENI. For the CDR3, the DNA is TGTGCCAGCTCACCACCGGTTTTTCAGGGCTACACCTTC. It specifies CASSPPVFQGYTF.

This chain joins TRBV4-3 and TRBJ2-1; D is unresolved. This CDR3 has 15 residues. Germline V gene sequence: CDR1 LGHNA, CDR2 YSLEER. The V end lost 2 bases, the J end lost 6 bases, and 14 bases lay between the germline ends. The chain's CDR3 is CASSQQAQVFNEQFF. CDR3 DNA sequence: TGCGCCAGCAGCCAACAGGCTCAGGTGTTCAATGAGCAGTTCTTC.

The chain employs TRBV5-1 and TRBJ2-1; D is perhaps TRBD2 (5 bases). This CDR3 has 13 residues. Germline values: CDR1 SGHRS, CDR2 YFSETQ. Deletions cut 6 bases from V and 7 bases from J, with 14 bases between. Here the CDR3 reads CASTSFTGNEQFF. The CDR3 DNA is TGCGCCAGCACCTCTTTTACGGGAAATGAGCAGTTCTTC.